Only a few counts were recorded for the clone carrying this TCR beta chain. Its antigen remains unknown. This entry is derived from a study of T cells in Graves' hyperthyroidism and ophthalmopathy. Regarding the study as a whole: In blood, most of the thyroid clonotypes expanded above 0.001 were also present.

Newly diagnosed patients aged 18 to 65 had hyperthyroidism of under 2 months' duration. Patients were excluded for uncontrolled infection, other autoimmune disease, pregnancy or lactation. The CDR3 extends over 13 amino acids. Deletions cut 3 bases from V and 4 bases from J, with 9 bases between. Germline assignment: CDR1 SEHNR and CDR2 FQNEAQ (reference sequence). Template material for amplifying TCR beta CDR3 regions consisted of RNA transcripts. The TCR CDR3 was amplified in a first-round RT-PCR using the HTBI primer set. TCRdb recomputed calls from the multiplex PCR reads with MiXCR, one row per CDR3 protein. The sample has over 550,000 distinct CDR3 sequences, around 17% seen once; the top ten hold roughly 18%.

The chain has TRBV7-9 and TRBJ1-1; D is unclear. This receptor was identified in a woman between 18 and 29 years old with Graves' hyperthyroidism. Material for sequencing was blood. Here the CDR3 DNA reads TGTGCCAGCAGCTTCGGTTCCTCCACTGAAGCTTTCTTT. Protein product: CASSFGSSTEAFF.